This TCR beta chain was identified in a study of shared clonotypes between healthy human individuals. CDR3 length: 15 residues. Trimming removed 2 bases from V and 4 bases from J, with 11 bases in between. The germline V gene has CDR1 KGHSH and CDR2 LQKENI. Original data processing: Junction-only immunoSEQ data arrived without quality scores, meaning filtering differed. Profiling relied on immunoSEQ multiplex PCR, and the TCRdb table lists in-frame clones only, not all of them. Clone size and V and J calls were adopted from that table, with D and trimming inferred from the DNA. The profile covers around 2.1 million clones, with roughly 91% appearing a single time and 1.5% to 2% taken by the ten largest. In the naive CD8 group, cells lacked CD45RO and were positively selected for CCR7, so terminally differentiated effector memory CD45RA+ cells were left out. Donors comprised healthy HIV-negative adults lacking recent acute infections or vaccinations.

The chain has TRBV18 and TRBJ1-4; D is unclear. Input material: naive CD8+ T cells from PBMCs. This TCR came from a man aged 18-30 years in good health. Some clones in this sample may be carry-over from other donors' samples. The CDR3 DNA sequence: TGTGCCAGCTCACCAACCCGGGCGCATAATGAAAAACTGTTTTTT. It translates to CASSPTRAHNEKLFF.